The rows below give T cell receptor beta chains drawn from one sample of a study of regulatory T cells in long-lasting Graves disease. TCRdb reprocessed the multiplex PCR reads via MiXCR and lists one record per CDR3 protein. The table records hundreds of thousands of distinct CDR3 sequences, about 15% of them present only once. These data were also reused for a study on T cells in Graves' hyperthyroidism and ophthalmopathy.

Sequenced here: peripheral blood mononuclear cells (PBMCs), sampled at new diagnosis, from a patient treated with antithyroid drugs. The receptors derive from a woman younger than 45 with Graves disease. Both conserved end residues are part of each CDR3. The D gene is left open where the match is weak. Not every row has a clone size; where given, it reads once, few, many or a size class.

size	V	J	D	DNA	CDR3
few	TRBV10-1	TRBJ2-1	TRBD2	TGCGCCAGCCGTCGACTAGCGGCTAGCTCCTACAATGAGCAGTTCTTC	CASRRLAASSYNEQFF
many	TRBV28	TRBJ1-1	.	TGTGCCAGCAGTTTTATTAGAGGGGAAGGAGCTTTCTTT	CASSFIRGEGAFF
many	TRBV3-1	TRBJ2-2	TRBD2	TGTGCCAGCAGCCTAAGCCCTCACACTAGCGGGCCCACCGGGGAGCTGTTTTTT	CASSLSPHTSGPTGELFF
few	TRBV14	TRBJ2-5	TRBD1	TGTGCCAGCAGCCAATGGACAGGGAAGACCCAGTACTTC	CASSQWTGKTQYF
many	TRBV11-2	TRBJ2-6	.	TGTGCCAGCAGCTTCGTTCCGGGGGTCACTGGGGCCAACGTCCTGACTTTC	CASSFVPGVTGANVLTF
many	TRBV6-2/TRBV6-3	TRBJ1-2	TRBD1	TGTGCCAGCAGTGTGCGAGGGGGGACAGTAGCTAACTATGGCTACACCTTC	CASSVRGGTVANYGYTF
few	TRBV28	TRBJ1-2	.	TGTGCCAGCAGGAGCTCTACTAACTATGGCTACACCTTC	CASRSSTNYGYTF
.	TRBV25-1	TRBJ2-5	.	TGTGCCAGCAGTGAACCGGGATCTAATGAGCAAAGAGAGGAGACCCAGTACTTC	CASSEPGSNEQREETQYF
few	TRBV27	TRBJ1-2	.	TGTGCCAGCAGTAAAACAGGGAATGGCTACACCTTC	CASSKTGNGYTF
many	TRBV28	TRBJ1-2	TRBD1	TGTGCCAGCAGTTTAGGGGGAATCCCGGGACAGGGGGATGGCTACACCTTC	CASSLGGIPGQGDGYTF
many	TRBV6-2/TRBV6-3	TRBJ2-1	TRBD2	TGTGCCAGCACCCGACTAGCGGGAGGGGTGTCCTACAATGAGCAGTTCTTC	CASTRLAGGVSYNEQFF
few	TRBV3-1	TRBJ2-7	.	TGTGCCAGCAGCCAAGTACGCCCCAGGGGGGGCCCGCCCGCCTACGAGCAGTACTTC	CASSQVRPRGGPPAYEQYF